This TCR beta chain was observed in a study of regulatory T cells in long-lasting Graves disease. Findings of the study overall: Patients with persistent disease shared 2,741 public clonotypes, outpacing the roughly 870 shared by new patients. It was peripheral blood alone, not thyroid tissue, that was studied.

Investigators prepared the TCR beta libraries by applying iRepertoire HTBI primers and Arm-PCR of CDR3 regions. Using its own MiXCR run on the multiplex PCR reads, TCRdb lists one record per CDR3 protein. This table has 300,000 to 500,000 distinct CDR3 sequences, under 25% appearing once. Concerning this clonotype itself: The antigen is not known.

Stated time point: persistent/refractory GD, antithyroid drugs over 5 years with positive TRAb. TCR sequences were obtained from RNA taken from PBMCs. EDTA tubes were used for drawing around 8.2 milliliters of peripheral blood. The trim removed 5 bases at V and 2 bases at J, leaving 0 bases unmatched. Germline CDR1 is SNHLY and CDR2 is FYNNEI. This CDR3 is 14 amino acids long. The material was peripheral blood mononuclear cells (PBMCs), obtained when the disease was refractory, from a patient treated with antithyroid drugs. The clonotype originates from a female donor with Graves disease. V usage is TRBV2 and J usage is TRBJ2-6; 7 bases agree with TRBD2. The CDR3 protein is CASSRGAGANVLTF. The CDR3 DNA follows: TGTGCCAGCAGTCGGGGGGCTGGGGCCAACGTCCTGACTTTC. Using reference TRBV2 and TRBJ2-6 for the parts outside the CDR3, the full variable domain is EPEVTQTPSHQVTQMGQEVILRCVPISNHLYFYWYRQILGQKVEFLVSFYNNEISEKSEIFDDQFSVERPDGSNFTLKIRSTKLEDSAMYFCASSRGAGANVLTFGAGSRLTVL.